A selection of T cell receptor beta chains follows, all from one sample in a study of T cell repertoires in cytomegalovirus infection. TCRdb fed the reads into MiXCR, producing one record per CDR3 protein. The sample holds 210,000 or so distinct CDR3 sequences, approximately 7% seen once. Sequenced material: PBMCs. These TCRs come from a human donor in good health (CMV status not recorded). Some clones in this sample may be carry-over from other donors' samples. CDR3s include the opening cysteine and the closing phenylalanine or tryptophan. D genes are given only for firm matches. Clone size is given for some rows only: seen once, a few or many times, or a class if the clone is expanded.

clone_size cdr3_length d_call j_call v_call cdr3_aa cdr3_nt
NA 15 TRBD2 TRBJ2-5 TRBV5-4 CASSLEASGDQTQYF TGTGCCAGCAGCTTGGAAGCTAGCGGGGACCAGACCCAGTACTTC
many 15 NA TRBJ1-5 TRBV11-2 CARTPGQVFNQPQHF TGTGCCAGGACCCCAGGGCAGGTCTTCAATCAGCCCCAGCATTTT
many 17 NA TRBJ2-1 TRBV7-6 CASSVQGLTLSYNEQFF TGTGCCAGCAGCGTCCAGGGACTTACTCTCTCCTACAATGAGCAGTTCTTC
many 14 TRBD2 TRBJ2-3 TRBV20-1 CSADQRGFADTQYF TGCAGTGCCGACCAGCGGGGGTTTGCAGATACGCAGTATTTT
many 16 NA TRBJ2-7 TRBV7-9 CASSSPGRQTAYEQYF TGTGCCAGCAGCTCACCAGGGCGGCAGACGGCCTACGAGCAGTACTTC
many 15 TRBD1 TRBJ1-1 TRBV27 CASSLSRQGNTEAFF TGTGCCAGCAGTTTATCGAGACAGGGTAACACTGAAGCTTTCTTT
many 14 NA TRBJ1-1 TRBV4-1 CASSQVPLGTEAFF TGCGCCAGCAGCCAGGTCCCCCTGGGGACTGAAGCTTTCTTT
many 16 NA TRBJ2-3 TRBV7-2 CASSLGGAGYTDTQYF TGTGCCAGCAGCTTAGGGGGGGCGGGGTACACAGATACGCAGTATTTT
many 12 TRBD1 TRBJ1-1 TRBV12-3/TRBV12-4 CASSYRGTKAFF TGTGCCAGCAGTTACAGGGGGACAAAAGCTTTCTTT
many 14 NA TRBJ1-6 TRBV7-2 CASSHGRYNSPLHF TGTGCCAGCAGCCATGGACGGTATAATTCACCCCTCCACTTT
many 11 NA TRBJ2-3 TRBV13 CASSARERQYF TGTGCCAGCAGCGCCCGGGAAAGGCAGTATTTT
many 13 NA TRBJ2-5 TRBV7-2 CASSSTPQETQYF TGTGCCAGCAGCTCGACACCACAAGAGACCCAGTACTTC
many 17 TRBD2 TRBJ2-1 TRBV7-6 CASSLGAGGAPSGEQFF TGTGCCAGCAGCTTAGGTGCGGGGGGGGCTCCTTCAGGAGAGCAGTTCTTC
many 14 TRBD1 TRBJ2-1 TRBV20-1 CSAPRGTGGNEQFF TGCAGTGCCCCCAGGGGGACAGGGGGCAATGAGCAGTTCTTC
few 15 NA TRBJ1-5 TRBV29-1 CSVADGLLGNQPQHF TGCAGCGTTGCTGACGGACTTTTGGGCAATCAGCCCCAGCATTTT
NA 13 NA TRBJ2-2 TRBV30 CAWDRSNTGELFF TGTGCCTGGGACAGATCGAACACCGGGGAGCTGTTTTTT
many 13 NA TRBJ1-2 TRBV3-1 CASKNTGGYGYTF TGTGCCAGCAAAAATACCGGGGGGTATGGCTACACCTTC
many 16 TRBD2 TRBJ2-7 TRBV7-2 CASSSSSGGASYEQYF TGTGCCAGCAGCTCCTCTAGCGGGGGCGCCTCCTACGAGCAGTACTTC
many 19 TRBD2 TRBJ2-1 TRBV4-2 CASSQARTSGGAKYNEQFF TGTGCCAGCAGCCAAGCCAGGACTAGCGGGGGGGCGAAGTACAATGAGCAGTTCTTC
many 16 NA TRBJ1-1 TRBV28 CASRTGTASMNTEAFF TGTGCCAGCAGAACAGGGACCGCTTCAATGAACACTGAAGCTTTCTTT
many 16 TRBD1 TRBJ2-2 TRBV7-2 CASSLDGQGKRGELFF TGTGCCAGCAGCTTAGATGGACAGGGGAAAAGGGGGGAGCTGTTTTTT
many 14 TRBD1 TRBJ1-1 TRBV27 CASSLLGTVTEAFF TGTGCCAGCAGTTTATTGGGGACAGTGACTGAAGCTTTCTTT
few 15 TRBD2 TRBJ2-3 TRBV12-3/TRBV12-4 CASSSIAGGSDTQYF TGTGCCAGCAGTTCCATAGCGGGGGGGTCAGATACGCAGTATTTT
many 14 TRBD1 TRBJ2-7 TRBV19 CASNPRTGSYEQYF TGTGCCAGTAATCCAAGGACAGGGTCCTACGAGCAGTACTTC
few 16 NA TRBJ1-5 TRBV7-9 CASSLALQGSGQPQHF TGTGCCAGCAGCTTAGCGCTGCAGGGCTCAGGTCAGCCCCAGCATTTT
many 13 NA TRBJ2-7 TRBV15 CATSREAGTEQYF TGTGCCACCAGCAGAGAGGCAGGGACAGAGCAGTACTTC
many 14 NA TRBJ2-1 TRBV5-1 CASSPASSYNEQFF TGCGCCAGCAGCCCCGCAAGCTCCTACAATGAGCAGTTCTTC
few 16 TRBD2 TRBJ2-5 TRBV6-2/TRBV6-3 CASSDLLAGEEETQYF TGTGCCAGCAGTGACTTACTAGCGGGGGAGGAAGAGACCCAGTACTTC
many 16 NA TRBJ2-5 TRBV2 CASRSGIDRYQETQYF TGTGCCAGCAGATCTGGGATCGACAGGTACCAAGAGACCCAGTACTTC
many 15 NA TRBJ2-5 TRBV7-2 CASSLDKAGQETQYF TGTGCCAGCAGCTTAGACAAAGCGGGTCAAGAGACCCAGTACTTC
many 17 NA TRBJ1-1 TRBV6-5 CASSLTGGASWGTEAFF TGTGCCAGCAGCCTTACCGGAGGGGCTAGTTGGGGCACTGAAGCTTTCTTT
many 11 NA TRBJ1-2 TRBV28 CASSFEGGYTF TGTGCCAGCAGTTTCGAGGGCGGCTACACCTTC
few 14 NA TRBJ1-6 TRBV12-3/TRBV12-4 CASSFGNVASPLHF TGTGCCAGCAGTTTTGGCAATGTGGCTTCACCCCTCCACTTT
few 14 TRBD1 TRBJ1-4 TRBV5-1 CASSSGQGEEKLFF TGCGCCAGCAGCTCGGGACAGGGTGAGGAAAAACTGTTTTTT
few 14 NA TRBJ1-1 TRBV20-1 CSAYTTVRDAEAFF TGCAGTGCCTATACCACCGTCCGGGACGCTGAAGCTTTCTTT
many 20 TRBD1 TRBJ1-1 TRBV7-2 CASSLVSVIGTGGRNTEAFF TGTGCCAGCAGCTTAGTTTCCGTTATCGGGACAGGGGGCAGAAACACTGAAGCTTTCTTT
many 13 NA TRBJ2-3 TRBV7-2 CASSLQITDTQYF TGTGCCAGCAGCTTACAGATCACAGATACGCAGTATTTT
many 13 TRBD1 TRBJ2-5 TRBV2 CASSDRGRETQYF TGTGCCAGCAGTGACAGGGGGCGAGAGACCCAGTACTTC
many 21 TRBD1 TRBJ1-2 TRBV4-3 CASSQEIYPSGQGDPSGGYTF TGCGCCAGCAGCCAAGAAATTTACCCGTCGGGACAGGGTGACCCCAGTGGTGGCTACACCTTC
NA 14 NA TRBJ1-5 TRBV12-5 CASGLYREDQPQHF TGTGCTAGTGGTTTGTACAGGGAAGATCAGCCCCAGCATTTT
many 13 NA TRBJ2-7 TRBV28 CASTRGRSYEQYF TGTGCCAGCACCCGAGGGCGAAGCTACGAGCAGTACTTC
NA 17 NA TRBJ2-1 TRBV7-3 CASSLEEGSGIYNEQFF TGTGCCAGCAGCCTAGAAGAGGGTAGCGGCATCTACAATGAGCAGTTCTTC
many 13 NA TRBJ2-1 TRBV20-1 CSARMDSANEQFF TGCAGTGCTAGAATGGACTCTGCCAATGAGCAGTTCTTC
many 16 TRBD2 TRBJ2-5 TRBV20-1 CSASSSGGMTQETQYF TGCAGTGCTAGTAGTAGCGGGGGGATGACTCAAGAGACCCAGTACTTC
many 15 TRBD1 TRBJ2-7 TRBV4-3 CASSQIGQGAYEQYF TGCGCCAGCAGCCAAATTGGCCAGGGGGCCTACGAGCAGTACTTC
many 13 NA TRBJ1-3 TRBV18 CASSMSSGNTIYF TGTGCCAGCTCGATGAGCTCTGGAAACACCATATATTTT
many 17 TRBD1 TRBJ2-2 TRBV7-2 CASSPTDRERFTGELFF TGTGCCAGCAGCCCCACCGACAGGGAAAGGTTTACCGGGGAGCTGTTTTTT
many 16 TRBD2 TRBJ2-6 TRBV19 CASRTSGVSGANVLTF TGTGCCAGTAGGACGAGCGGGGTCTCTGGGGCCAACGTCCTGACTTTC